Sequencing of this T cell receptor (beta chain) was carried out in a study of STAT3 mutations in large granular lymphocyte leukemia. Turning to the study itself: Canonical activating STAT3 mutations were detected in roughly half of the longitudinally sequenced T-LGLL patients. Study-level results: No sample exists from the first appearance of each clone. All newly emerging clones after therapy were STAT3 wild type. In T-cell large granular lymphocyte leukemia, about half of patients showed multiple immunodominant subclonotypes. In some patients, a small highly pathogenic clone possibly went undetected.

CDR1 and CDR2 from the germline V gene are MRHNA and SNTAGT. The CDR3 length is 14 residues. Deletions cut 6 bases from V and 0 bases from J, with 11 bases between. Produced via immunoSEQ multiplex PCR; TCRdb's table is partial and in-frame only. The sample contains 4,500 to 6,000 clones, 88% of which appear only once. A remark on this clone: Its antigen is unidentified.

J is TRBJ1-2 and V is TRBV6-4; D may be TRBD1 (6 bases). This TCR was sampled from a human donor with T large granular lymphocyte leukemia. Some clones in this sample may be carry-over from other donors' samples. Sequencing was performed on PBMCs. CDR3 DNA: TGTGCCAGCAGGGGGGACACTCCTAACTATGGCTACACCTTC. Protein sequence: CASRGDTPNYGYTF.